The source of this TCR beta chain is a study of shared clonotypes between healthy human individuals. CDR3 length: 16 amino acids. In germline, CDR1 is LGHNA, CDR2 YSLEER. Trimming cost V 1 base and J 8 bases, with 19 bases left between them. Generated by immunoSEQ multiplex PCR, the TCRdb table keeps only in-frame clones and is missing some. The sample records fewer than 600,000 clones, roughly 72% being singletons. V and J are TRBV4-3 and TRBJ2-3; no firm D call. This receptor was taken from a woman in her thirties or forties in good health. Some clones in this sample may be carry-over from other donors' samples. Material: PBMCs. The CDR3 region has the DNA TGCGCCAGCAGCCAAGTTGACTCCCGTCTGTCTGGTACGCAGTATTTT. Its protein product is CASSQVDSRLSGTQYF.